A selection of T cell receptor beta chains follows, all from one sample in a study of persistence of HIV-infected CD4 T cells. Antigens of these TCRs are unknown. Generated by immunoSEQ multiplex PCR, the TCRdb table keeps only in-frame clones and is missing some. Here the sample spans around 40,000 clones, about 87% being singletons. The specimen comprised CD4+ T cells sorted from PBMCs after approximately 20-hour stimulation, sampled from a patient who received antiretroviral therapy. Every receptor here comes from an adult woman with HIV who was CMV-seropositive. CDR3s include the opening cysteine and the closing phenylalanine or tryptophan. Fields, in order: D gene, J gene, clone size, V gene, CDR3 protein, CDR3 DNA. A D gene is named only where the DNA matches it firmly. Clone sizes are given selectively: once, few, many, or a class where the clone is expanded.

. | TRBJ1-4 | . | TRBV20-1 | CSAIYSKQLFF | TGCAGTGCTATATATTCGAAACAACTGTTTTTT
TRBD2 | TRBJ2-1 | . | TRBV20-1 | CSASLWGGTNNEQFF | TGCAGTGCTAGTCTTTGGGGGGGGACTAACAATGAGCAGTTCTTC
. | TRBJ1-2 | . | TRBV6-6 | CASTGGQPYGYTF | TGTGCCAGCACAGGAGGCCAACCCTATGGCTACACCTTC
TRBD2 | TRBJ2-2 | . | TRBV3-1/TRBV3-2 | CASSQGVGSGVGTGELFF | TGTGCCAGCAGCCAAGGGGTCGGTAGCGGGGTCGGCACCGGGGAGCTGTTTTTT
. | TRBJ2-2 | . | TRBV5-1 | CASHVGTGNTGELFF | TGCGCCAGCCATGTAGGGACGGGGAACACCGGGGAGCTGTTTTTT
TRBD2 | TRBJ2-5 | once | TRBV7-2 | CASTPRAGGGETQYF | TGTGCCAGCACCCCTCGAGCGGGGGGCGGTGAGACCCAGTACTTC
. | TRBJ1-4 | . | TRBV15 | CATSRDQGGLNEKLFF | TGTGCCACCAGCAGAGATCAAGGAGGTTTAAATGAAAAACTGTTTTTT
TRBD2 | TRBJ2-1 | . | TRBV19 | CASSPSGGGYFNEQFF | TGTGCCAGTAGCCCCTCCGGGGGGGGTTACTTTAATGAGCAGTTCTTC
. | TRBJ1-2 | . | TRBV6-5 | CASSYLQGQAYGYTF | TGTGCCAGCAGTTACTTACAGGGACAAGCCTATGGCTACACCTTC
TRBD2 | TRBJ2-1 | . | TRBV24-1 | CATSDWVTAGDMNEQFF | TGTGCCACCAGTGATTGGGTTACAGCGGGGGATATGAATGAGCAGTTCTTC
TRBD2 | TRBJ2-1 | . | TRBV13 | CASSLQVSGGAFSLDEQFF | TGTGCCAGCAGCTTACAAGTTAGCGGGGGGGCCTTTTCTCTGGATGAGCAGTTCTTC
. | TRBJ1-2 | . | TRBV12-3/TRBV12-4 | CASSPRAGVGYTF | TGTGCCAGCAGTCCTAGAGCGGGGGTTGGCTACACCTTC
TRBD1 | TRBJ1-2 | . | TRBV7-9 | CASSPTGYGYTF | TGTGCCAGCAGCCCGACAGGGTATGGCTACACCTTC
TRBD1 | TRBJ2-2 | . | TRBV5-1 | CASSARQGTGELFF | TGCGCCAGCAGCGCGAGACAGGGGACCGGGGAGCTGTTTTTT
. | TRBJ1-4 | . | TRBV19 | CASSSRGAANEKLFF | TGTGCCAGTAGTTCCAGGGGTGCTGCTAATGAAAAACTGTTTTTT
. | TRBJ2-3 | . | TRBV12-3/TRBV12-4 | CASSYRATDTQYF | TGTGCCAGCAGTTACAGGGCCACAGATACGCAGTATTTT
TRBD1 | TRBJ1-2 | . | TRBV6-5 | CASTWTGGNYGYTF | TGTGCCAGCACCTGGACAGGGGGCAACTATGGCTACACCTTC
. | TRBJ2-5 | . | TRBV15 | CATSRPQETQYF | TGTGCCACCAGCAGACCCCAAGAGACCCAGTACTTC
TRBD1 | TRBJ1-1 | . | TRBV2 | CASRETGGNLLNTEAFF | TGTGCCAGCAGGGAAACAGGGGGCAATCTCTTGAACACTGAAGCTTTCTTT
. | TRBJ2-5 | . | TRBV5-8 | CASSLGLAEEETQYF | TGTGCCAGCAGCTTGGGCCTAGCCGAGGAAGAGACCCAGTACTTC
. | TRBJ1-6 | . | TRBV18 | CASSPQGNSYNSPLHF | TGTGCCAGCTCACCACAGGGCAACTCCTATAATTCACCCCTCCACTTT
TRBD1 | TRBJ1-1 | once | TRBV10-3 | CAIRKTGELNTEAFF | TGTGCCATCAGAAAGACAGGGGAGCTGAACACTGAAGCTTTCTTT
. | TRBJ2-3 | once | TRBV29-1 | CSGKGWGAGADTQYF | TGCAGCGGCAAAGGATGGGGGGCGGGGGCAGATACGCAGTATTTT
. | TRBJ1-5 | once | TRBV29-1 | CSVELAVNQPQHF | TGCAGCGTTGAGTTGGCGGTGAATCAGCCCCAGCATTTT
. | TRBJ1-5 | . | TRBV19 | CASSIPRRGNQPQHF | TGTGCCAGTAGTATCCCACGGAGGGGAAATCAGCCCCAGCATTTT
. | TRBJ1-1 | few | TRBV6-1 | CASSERDTEAFF | TGTGCCAGCAGTGAACGGGACACTGAAGCTTTCTTT
TRBD2 | TRBJ2-7 | . | TRBV27 | CASGASGRYEQYF | TGTGCCAGTGGTGCTAGCGGGAGGTACGAGCAGTACTTC
. | TRBJ2-2 | . | TRBV13 | CAWGRRGTGELFF | TGTGCCTGGGGTAGGCGCGGCACCGGGGAGCTGTTTTTT
TRBD1 | TRBJ2-5 | . | TRBV30 | CAWSRTGRETQYF | TGTGCCTGGAGCCGGACAGGAAGAGAGACCCAGTACTTC
. | TRBJ2-7 | . | TRBV27 | CASRERLNSYEQYF | TGTGCCAGCAGGGAGCGTCTTAACTCCTACGAGCAGTACTTC
TRBD2 | TRBJ2-1 | . | TRBV12-3/TRBV12-4 | CASSFVGGASFF | TGTGCCAGCAGTTTTGTCGGGGGGGCCTCGTTCTTC
TRBD2 | TRBJ2-1 | . | TRBV3-1/TRBV3-2 | CASSPRASGGYNEQFF | TGTGCCAGCAGCCCCCGCGCTAGCGGGGGATACAATGAGCAGTTCTTC
TRBD1 | TRBJ1-2 | . | TRBV5-4 | CASSRGQANYGYTF | TGTGCCAGCAGCCGGGGACAGGCTAACTATGGCTACACCTTC
. | TRBJ1-5 | . | TRBV20-1 | CSASRLSQPQHF | TGCAGTGCTAGTCGGTTGAGCCAGCCCCAGCATTTT
. | TRBJ2-3 | . | TRBV15 | CATSRVRGTDTQYF | TGTGCCACCAGCAGAGTACGGGGCACAGATACGCAGTATTTT
. | TRBJ1-2 | . | TRBV30 | CAWRANSASGGYTF | TGTGCCTGGAGAGCCAATTCCGCCTCCGGTGGCTACACCTTC
. | TRBJ1-3 | . | TRBV5-1 | CASSSAGGTGNTIYF | TGCGCCAGCAGCTCCGCCGGGGGTACTGGAAACACCATATATTTT
. | TRBJ1-2 | . | TRBV18 | CASSTNRPYGYTF | TGTGCCAGCTCAACTAACAGGCCCTATGGCTACACCTTC
TRBD1 | TRBJ2-3 | . | TRBV9 | CASSPRTDRGSDTQYF | TGTGCCAGCAGCCCCCGGACAGACAGGGGGTCCGATACGCAGTATTTT
. | TRBJ1-1 | . | TRBV12-3/TRBV12-4 | CASSLAVSAEAFF | TGTGCCAGCAGTTTAGCGGTTAGCGCTGAAGCTTTCTTT
. | TRBJ1-1 | . | TRBV5-1 | CASSQRQDSEAFF | TGCGCCAGCAGCCAAAGACAGGATTCTGAAGCTTTCTTT